The present entry profiles one TCR beta chain with its context. This entry is derived from a study of blood T cell repertoires in COVID-19. Assay used: immunoSEQ multiplex PCR; TCRdb lists only in-frame clones, some missing. The sample has under 200,000 clones, roughly 84% seen once. The specimen was peripheral blood. The TCR was taken from a man between 18 and 35 years old with active or convalescent COVID-19.

CDR3 in DNA: TGTGCTAGTGGTTTGGGGACTAGCGGGAGCTACAATGAGCAGTTCTTC. This translates into CASGLGTSGSYNEQFF. The chain couples TRBV12-5 to TRBJ2-1; 13 bases are a match to TRBD2. With V trimmed by 1 base and J by 3 bases, 0 bases remained unmatched. The germline CDR1 and CDR2 sequences are LGHNT and FRNRAP. CDR3 length: 16 residues.